This T cell receptor beta chain was sequenced in a study of blood T cell repertoires in COVID-19. Looking at the study overall: Italy, Spain and the United States were the sources of the convalescent and acute COVID-19 samples. Nucleic acid was either cDNA or gDNA, and it came from T cells, B-cell-depleted T cells, or PBMCs.

The V and J ends lost 0 bases and 2 bases respectively, with 10 bases between them. This CDR3 is 15 amino acids long. Germline lookup yields CDR1 WNHNN and CDR2 SYGVQD (reference sequence). In this sample, this clone turned up a few times. Under the authors' procedure: Reference gene primer amplification yielded estimated nucleated cell counts. Data came from immunoSEQ multiplex PCR; TCRdb stores just in-frame clones and leaves some out. V and J calls and clone size are copied from that table; D and trimming were computed from the DNA. The data contain roughly 110,000 clones, around 80% of them singletons.

This TCR came from a man between 65 and 85 years old with acute or convalescent COVID-19. The V call is TRBV10-1, the J call TRBJ1-1; possibly TRBD1 for D (6 bases). The specimen was peripheral blood. The DNA for the CDR3 is TGCGCCAGCAGTGAGTCTGGGACACCTAACACTGAAGCTTTCTTT. Its protein product is CASSESGTPNTEAFF.